Listed below are T cell receptor beta chains from one sample, sequenced in a study of spatial heterogeneity in lung cancer. TCRdb used MiXCR to reprocess the 5' RACE reads, holding one entry per CDR3 protein. The sample records about 120,000 distinct CDR3 sequences, 12% being singletons. The sequenced sample was PBMCs, obtained at follow-up. All receptors derive from a male donor with early-stage non-small cell lung cancer. The conserved cysteine and the conserved F or W are not part of the CDR3 here.

V gene	CDR3 protein
TRBV5-5	ASSFGTGVTEAF
TRBV5-1	ASSETPGTYEQY
TRBV29-1	SVGGNSNQPQH
TRBV18	ASSPRVWGSSSEAF
TRBV5-1	ASSLGRGYQETQY
TRBV9	ASSMGPYSNQPQH
TRBV5-1	ASSLGDRDQPQH
TRBV10-3	AIRDRSSGNTIY
TRBV19	ASLPGTGVTGELF
TRBV28	ASGSGRIYGYT
TRBV6-5	ASSYSRPPKETQY
TRBV6-1	ASSEDARQNYGYT
TRBV12-3/TRBV12-4	ASSLEGPQH
TRBV3-1	ASSPRDREGVQY
TRBV7-3	ASSLTEGVEQF
TRBV7-9	ASSQDSPTDTQY
TRBV6-5	ASSPFQALPYEQY
TRBV7-6	ASSLAAPRTGSSYNSPLH
TRBV18	VSSPPVPDGNSPLH
TRBV7-2	ASSLGFVRDTQY
TRBV11-2	ASSLGAGGDEQY
TRBV12-3/TRBV12-4	ASRALEIGELF
TRBV7-9	ASSSWTGKPYEQY
TRBV2	ASSPRKSTEAF
TRBV27	ASRMALGATEAF
TRBV6-5	ASRSGTGSNEQF
TRBV9	ASSTYEKDTQY
TRBV2	ASRAGTGTNSPLH
TRBV27	ASSFAGYSYNEQF
TRBV15	ATDYIGPRSSYEQY
TRBV28	ASSFAGNLGANVLT
TRBV20-1	SARERGAGTGTDTQY
TRBV29-1	SASSQGFYGYT
TRBV11-2	ASSLESAVTQY
TRBV11-1	ASSPAGYGYT
TRBV2	ASSEAFIGGRSNEKLF
TRBV7-2	ASSLARLGGYT
TRBV3-1	ASSPLTGRSYEQY
TRBV7-8	ASSLIAGGLNEQF
TRBV19	ASSTDRVFTGELF
TRBV28	ASSVSGGSNQPQH
TRBV4-2	ASSQELAGGPDTQY
TRBV28	ASVLQGSYGYT
TRBV12-3/TRBV12-4	ASSLLNYGYT
TRBV6-2/TRBV6-3	ASSRTGSGYEQY
TRBV6-2/TRBV6-3	ASSYPDRNYNEQF
TRBV9	ASSVDQGVAEQF
TRBV9	ASSGDRTEAF
TRBV6-2/TRBV6-3	ASSRDATNQPQH
TRBV18	ASSPRTGGEQY
TRBV3-1	ASSSFRGLASTGETQY
TRBV6-5	ASSYLGQSYGYT
TRBV4-3	ASSQETMNTEAF
TRBV5-1	ASSLATGAGVHGYT
TRBV19	ASSTGTGLYGYT
TRBV3-1	ASSQRQGASGTQY
TRBV7-3	ASSYGDNTEAF
TRBV29-1	SASGASTDTQY
TRBV30	ARRDGAGNTIY
TRBV2	ASSEGLAQINEQF